This T cell receptor (beta chain) was sequenced in a study of blood T cell repertoires in COVID-19. Study details: Acute and convalescent COVID-19 specimens originated in the United States, Italy and Spain.

The germline V gene encodes CDR1 SGHNT and CDR2 YENEEA. The CDR3 is made up of 15 amino acids. With 6 bases clipped from V and 1 base from J, the junction kept 5 bases outside the gene matches. Authors' data handling: Amplification from reference gene primers served as the basis for estimated nucleated cell counts. Generated by immunoSEQ multiplex PCR, the TCRdb table keeps only in-frame clones and is missing some. V, J and clone size reflect that table, while D and trimming were determined from the DNA. The sample contains some 230,000 clones, approximately 81% of which appear only once. The receptor was isolated from a woman aged 55-75 years who had recovered from COVID-19. The V call is TRBV11-3, the J call TRBJ2-3, with 9 bases identical to TRBD2. Sequenced input: peripheral blood. The CDR3 DNA sequence: TGTGCCAGCAGTTTTAGCGGGGGCCGCACAGATACGCAGTATTTT. Its protein is CASSFSGGRTDTQYF.